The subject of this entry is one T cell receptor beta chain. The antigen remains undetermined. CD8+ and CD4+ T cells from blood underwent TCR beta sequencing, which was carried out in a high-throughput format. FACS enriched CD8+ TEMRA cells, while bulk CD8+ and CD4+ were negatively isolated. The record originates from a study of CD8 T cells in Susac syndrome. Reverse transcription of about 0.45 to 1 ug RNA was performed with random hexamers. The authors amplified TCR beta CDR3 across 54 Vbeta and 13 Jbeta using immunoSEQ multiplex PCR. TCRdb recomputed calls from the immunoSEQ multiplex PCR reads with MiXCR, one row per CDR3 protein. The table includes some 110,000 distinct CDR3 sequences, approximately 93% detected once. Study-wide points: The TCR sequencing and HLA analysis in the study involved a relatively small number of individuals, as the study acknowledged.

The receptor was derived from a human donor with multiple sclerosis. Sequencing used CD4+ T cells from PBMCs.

CDR3 sequence: CATSVRSNQPQHF. The CDR3 nucleotides read TGTGCCACCAGTGTAAGGTCCAATCAGCCCCAGCATTTT. V gene TRBV24-1 combines with J gene TRBJ1-5; D unresolved. From germline, CDR1 is KGHDR and CDR2 SFDVKD. V was trimmed by 5 bases and J by 3 bases, leaving 7 bases between them. The CDR3 extends over 13 amino acids.